The next 11 T cell receptor beta chains were all read from a single sample in a study of blood T cell repertoires in COVID-19. Libraries were prepared by immunoSEQ multiplex PCR; TCRdb keeps only in-frame clonotypes and omits some of them. The sample lists 200,000 to 250,000 clones, more than 85% occurring once. The sequenced sample was peripheral blood. The receptors derive from a woman aged 45-59 years with COVID-19, enrolled during active disease.

V and J are TRBV6-2 or TRBV6-3 and TRBJ2-2; 7 positions agree with TRBD1. This CDR3 region has 13 residues. The V segment lost 6 bases and the J segment 7 bases; nucleotides outside the gene matches: 5. Germline loops: CDR1 MNHEY, CDR2 SVGEGT. In DNA form, the CDR3 reads TGTGCCAGCAGCTGGCAGGGGGTCGGGGAGCTGTTTTTT. This encodes CASSWQGVGELFF.

This clone occurred many times. The gene calls are TRBV3-1 (or the pseudogene TRBV3-2) and TRBJ1-2; tentatively, D is TRBD1 (6 bases). V lost 5 bases, J lost 6 bases, and 13 bases lay in between. Germline-derived CDR1 and CDR2 are LGHDT and YNNKEL (reference sequence). The CDR3 loop spans 13 amino acids. The CDR3: CASSLTGSHGYTF. As DNA, the CDR3 is TGTGCCAGCAGCTTAACAGGGAGTCATGGCTACACCTTC.

This chain uses TRBV7-9 with TRBJ2-7; maybe TRBD1 (5 bases). CDR1 SEHNR and CDR2 FQNEAQ come from the germline V gene (reference sequence). V was clipped by 5 bases and J by 3 bases, with 17 bases between them. CDR3 length equals 15 residues. Here the CDR3 DNA reads TGTGCCAGCAGCCTATTCCTTCGACAGTTCTACGAGCAGTACTTC. Protein sequence: CASSLFLRQFYEQYF.

A single count supports this clone. This chain connects TRBV27 to TRBJ1-3; D gene uncertain. CDR3 length: 14 amino acids. The V gene's germline CDR1 is MNHEY and CDR2 SMNVEV (reference sequence). V lost 6 bases to trimming and J lost 4 bases, with 13 bases between them. The CDR3 loop is CASSPTEIGNTIYF. CDR3 DNA sequence: TGTGCCAGCAGCCCTACAGAGATCGGAAACACCATATATTTT.

This clone showed up just once. The rearrangement uses TRBV12-3 or TRBV12-4 and TRBJ2-1; 7 bases are shared with TRBD2. V was pared by 3 bases and J by 7 bases, with 3 bases of the junction left unmatched. The CDR3 has 13 amino acids. CDR3 DNA: TGTGCCAGCAGTTTTACGGGGGGAAATGAGCAGTTCTTC. Amino acids: CASSFTGGNEQFF.

The genes are TRBV2 and TRBJ2-7; D is unresolved. V shed 4 bases and J shed 2 bases, with 9 bases lying between them. This CDR3 is built from 13 residues. The germline V gene has CDR1 SNHLY and CDR2 FYNNEI. CDR3 DNA sequence: TGTGCCAGCAGTGGTGGCGGCACCTACGAGCAGTACGTC. It is translated as CASSGGGTYEQYV.

This clone was observed a few times. This sequence joins TRBV12-3 or TRBV12-4 and TRBJ1-1, with TRBD1 matching over 8 bases. Trimming removed 6 bases from V and 7 bases from J; junction bases left unmatched: 7. The CDR3 contains 13 residues. The CDR3 is CASRRQGRGEAFF. The CDR3 coding sequence is TGTGCCAGCAGGCGACAGGGGAGGGGTGAAGCTTTCTTT.

This chain uses TRBV27 with TRBJ2-3; the match to TRBD2 covers 7 bases. V was clipped by 0 bases and J by 3 bases; unmatched bases: 0. CDR1 and CDR2 from the germline V gene are MNHEY and SMNVEV (reference sequence). This CDR3 region has 14 residues. The CDR3 DNA reads TGTGCCAGCAGTTTATCGGGGGGGACAGATACGCAGTATTTT. Amino acid sequence: CASSLSGGTDTQYF.

Here the CDR3 DNA reads TGTGCCAGCAGCACTGGGCCAGCCGGAGGCTACACCTTC. This encodes CASSTGPAGGYTF. The chain combines TRBV27 with TRBJ1-2; D is uncertain. With 6 bases removed from V and 8 bases from J, the gap between germline ends came to 16 bases. This CDR3 has 13 residues. The germline gives CDR1 MNHEY, CDR2 SMNVEV (reference sequence).

This clone was recorded once. The J gene is TRBJ2-3, the V gene TRBV11-2, with 10 positions matching TRBD2. The V and J ends lost 7 bases and 0 bases, in that order; junction bases with no gene match: 10. This CDR3 region has 17 residues. Germline V gene lookup returns CDR1 SGHAT and CDR2 FQNNGV. CDR3 residues: CASKRLAGVPSTDTQYF. The CDR3 coding sequence is TGTGCCAGCAAGAGACTAGCGGGCGTCCCCAGCACAGATACGCAGTATTTT.

This clone was recorded once. The chain couples TRBV6-5 to TRBJ2-5, with TRBD1 as a possible D gene (6 bases). This CDR3 comprises 15 residues. Germline V gene data show CDR1 as MNHEY and CDR2 as SVGAGI. V lost 5 bases to trimming and J lost 5 bases, with 18 bases between them. CDR3: CASSLGQGLSETQYF. CDR3 nucleotide sequence: TGTGCCAGCAGTCTGGGGCAGGGGCTGAGTGAGACCCAGTACTTC.